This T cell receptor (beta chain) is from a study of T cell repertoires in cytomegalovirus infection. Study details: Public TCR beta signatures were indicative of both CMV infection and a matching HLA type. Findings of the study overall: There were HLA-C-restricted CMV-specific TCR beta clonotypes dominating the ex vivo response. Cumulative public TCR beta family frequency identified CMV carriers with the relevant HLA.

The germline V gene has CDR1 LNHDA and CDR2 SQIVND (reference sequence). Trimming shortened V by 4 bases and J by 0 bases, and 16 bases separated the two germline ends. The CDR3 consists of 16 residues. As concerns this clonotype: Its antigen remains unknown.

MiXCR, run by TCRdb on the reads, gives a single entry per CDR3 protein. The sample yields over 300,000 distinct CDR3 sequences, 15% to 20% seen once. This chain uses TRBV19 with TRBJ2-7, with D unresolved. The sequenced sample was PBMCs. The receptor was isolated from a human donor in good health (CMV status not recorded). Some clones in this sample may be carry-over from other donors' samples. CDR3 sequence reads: CASSTFGPSSSYEQYF. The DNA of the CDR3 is TGTGCCAGTAGTACTTTCGGGCCGTCCAGCTCCTACGAGCAGTACTTC.